Listed below are T cell receptor beta chains from one sample, sequenced in a study of blood T cell repertoires in COVID-19. The assay was immunoSEQ multiplex PCR, and TCRdb's table has in-frame clones only and misses some. Counted here are roughly 120,000 clones, roughly 88% occurring once; the ten biggest clones make up 5% to 6%. Sequenced input: peripheral blood. The receptors were sampled from a human donor in a cohort sampled during active COVID-19. Each CDR3 is given with its conserved first and last residue.

CDR3aa	v_gene	j_gene
CSGGLAAGGETQYF	TRBV29-1	TRBJ2-5
CASSLGGTSGRAVYNEQFF	TRBV7-2	TRBJ2-1
CASSLEGGAGLETQYF	TRBV19	TRBJ2-5
CASSLGTGPNTEAFF	TRBV7-3	TRBJ1-1
CASSKGVSEQFF	TRBV7-3	TRBJ2-1
CASSSGTGTNEKLFF	TRBV7-8	TRBJ1-4
CATSDSIPGQANTGELFF	TRBV24-1	TRBJ2-2
CASSEKRGYGYTF	TRBV6-1	TRBJ1-2
CASSDRTENPYNSPLHF	TRBV7-2	TRBJ1-6
CASSPGPMGHNEQFF	TRBV7-2	TRBJ2-1
CASSTSSGSAYEQFF	TRBV13	TRBJ2-1
CASSPPLSLADRTDTQYF	TRBV18	TRBJ2-3
CASSVGQNSGNTIYF	TRBV9	TRBJ1-3
CASSSGLPGQPQHF	TRBV5-8	TRBJ1-5
CASSVRGWTEAFF	TRBV7-2	TRBJ1-1
CASSPSTGGLARGEQFF	TRBV28	TRBJ2-1
CASSQESRTSGRSGELFF	TRBV4-1	TRBJ2-2
CASSQRGIKNQPQHF	TRBV7-9	TRBJ1-5
CASSIVGGDAISYNEQFF	TRBV19	TRBJ2-1
CASSSGTPHYEQYF	TRBV13	TRBJ2-7
CASSDNRVMVSPLHF	TRBV6-1	TRBJ1-6
CASSGNSQETQYF	TRBV10-1	TRBJ2-5
CSAGGTGGYEQYF	TRBV20-1	TRBJ2-7
CASSPGLAGGGQYF	TRBV7-2	TRBJ2-7
CAWSGGAEAFF	TRBV30	TRBJ1-1
CASSLRLAGDGRNEQFF	TRBV11-2	TRBJ2-1
CASSARGAGTDTQYF	TRBV19	TRBJ2-3
CASSEATPGTGNEKLFF	TRBV6-1	TRBJ1-4
CAWSAGLAGAEAFF	TRBV30	TRBJ1-1
CAWSRTGTGSYEQYF	TRBV30	TRBJ2-7
CASSRSRTGSVDEQYF	TRBV5-1	TRBJ2-7
CASDLAGGVTTYEQYF	TRBV2	TRBJ2-7
CASGTGVGGTQYF	TRBV27	TRBJ2-3
CASSFMRERWSDTQYF	TRBV12-1	TRBJ2-3
CASSYSLPSGRTDTQYF	TRBV6-2/TRBV6-3	TRBJ2-3
CASSPPGTRGHRTDTQYF	TRBV5-4	TRBJ2-3
CASSPTRDNVYEQYF	TRBV9	TRBJ2-7
CASSGATSGRTSIGSYNEQFF	TRBV10-1	TRBJ2-1
CASSLEPGNSPLHF	TRBV5-1	TRBJ1-6
CASSLVGGLAGQEQFF	TRBV5-1	TRBJ2-1
CASSQLSSYEQYF	TRBV3-1/TRBV3-2	TRBJ2-7
CASSLLPLQGSGGYTF	TRBV7-9	TRBJ1-2
CATSRNTGSELFF	TRBV15	TRBJ2-1
CASSIGGQNHSPLHF	TRBV19	TRBJ1-6
CASVAGRSNYNEQFF	TRBV19	TRBJ2-1
CASSLAPLGYEQYF	TRBV6-6	TRBJ2-7
CASSSEGGRHYEQYF	TRBV5-1	TRBJ2-7
CASRQRTGPNAPLWYEQYF	TRBV7-9	TRBJ2-7